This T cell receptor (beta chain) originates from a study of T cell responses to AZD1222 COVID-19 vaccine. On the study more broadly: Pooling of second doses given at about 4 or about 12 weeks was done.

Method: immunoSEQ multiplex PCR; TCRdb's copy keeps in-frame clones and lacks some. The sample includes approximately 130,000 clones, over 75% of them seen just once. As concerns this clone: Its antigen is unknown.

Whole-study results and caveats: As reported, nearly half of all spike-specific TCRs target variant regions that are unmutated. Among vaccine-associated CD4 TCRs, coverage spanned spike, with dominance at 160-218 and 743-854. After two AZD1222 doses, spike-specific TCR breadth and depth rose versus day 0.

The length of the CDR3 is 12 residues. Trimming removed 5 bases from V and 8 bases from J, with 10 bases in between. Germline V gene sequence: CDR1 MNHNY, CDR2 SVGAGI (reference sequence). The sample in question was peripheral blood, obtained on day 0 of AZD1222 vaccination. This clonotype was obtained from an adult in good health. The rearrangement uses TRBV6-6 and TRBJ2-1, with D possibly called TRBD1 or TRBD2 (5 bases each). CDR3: CASSGGVDEQFF. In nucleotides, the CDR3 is TGTGCCAGCAGTGGGGGAGTGGATGAGCAGTTCTTC.